This TCR beta chain originates from a study of lung T cells in sarcoidosis with Löfgren's syndrome. General study results and limits: TRBV2 was the preferred pairing partner of TRAV12-1, with similar CDR3s. Multiple Löfgren's syndrome patients reportedly shared TRAV12-1 and TRBV2 CDR3 motifs. The most expanded V genes in Löfgren's patients were reportedly TRAV12-1 and TRBV2.

CDR1 is MNHNS, CDR2 SASEGT, per germline. The CDR3 contains 14 residues. The ends lost 7 bases at V and 0 bases at J; junction bases unmatched: 2. Each CDR3 protein gets one entry after TCRdb re-called the reads with MiXCR. The table lists around 9,600 distinct CDR3 sequences, 20% of them singletons, with less than 8.5% in the top ten. This clonotype is classed as medium-sized. The antigen remains undetermined. The chain has TRBV6-1 and TRBJ1-3; 8 bases fit TRBD1. The clonotype was recovered from a human donor with sarcoidosis (Löfgren's syndrome or another form), or a control subject (not recorded which). Sample: CD4+ T cells from bronchoalveolar lavage. In nucleotides, the CDR3 is TGTGCCAGCACCGGGACAGGCTCTGGAAACACCATATATTTT. It yields the protein CASTGTGSGNTIYF.